One and the same sample provided the 2 T cell receptor beta chains below, sequenced in a study of technical replicates of blood from a handful of donors. This table comes from immunoSEQ multiplex PCR, and its TCRdb copy is limited to in-frame clones, with some not included. The data contain tens of thousands of clones, approximately 94% of them singletons. Specimen: T cells isolated from PBMCs. These TCRs come from a human donor in good health.

This clone was seen a single time. The chain couples TRBV2 to TRBJ2-1; TRBD1 matches 9 bases. The germline gives CDR1 SNHLY, CDR2 FYNNEI. Trimming cost V 2 bases and J 5 bases; bases outside gene matches: 19. This CDR3 spans 20 amino acids. CDR3 in amino acids: CASSENLLKQGARPHNEQFF. For the CDR3, the DNA is TGTGCCAGCAGTGAAAACCTATTGAAACAGGGGGCCCGACCTCACAATGAGCAGTTCTTC.

This sequence joins TRBV19 and TRBJ1-1; the match to TRBD1 covers 9 bases. Trimming at V came to 7 bases and at J to 0 bases, leaving 6 bases not matched to a gene. CDR1 is LNHDA, CDR2 SQIVND, per germline (reference sequence). CDR3 length: 15 residues. The CDR3, as DNA: TGTGCCAGTAAGAACGGGGACAGGGTGAACACTGAAGCTTTCTTT. Protein sequence: CASKNGDRVNTEAFF.